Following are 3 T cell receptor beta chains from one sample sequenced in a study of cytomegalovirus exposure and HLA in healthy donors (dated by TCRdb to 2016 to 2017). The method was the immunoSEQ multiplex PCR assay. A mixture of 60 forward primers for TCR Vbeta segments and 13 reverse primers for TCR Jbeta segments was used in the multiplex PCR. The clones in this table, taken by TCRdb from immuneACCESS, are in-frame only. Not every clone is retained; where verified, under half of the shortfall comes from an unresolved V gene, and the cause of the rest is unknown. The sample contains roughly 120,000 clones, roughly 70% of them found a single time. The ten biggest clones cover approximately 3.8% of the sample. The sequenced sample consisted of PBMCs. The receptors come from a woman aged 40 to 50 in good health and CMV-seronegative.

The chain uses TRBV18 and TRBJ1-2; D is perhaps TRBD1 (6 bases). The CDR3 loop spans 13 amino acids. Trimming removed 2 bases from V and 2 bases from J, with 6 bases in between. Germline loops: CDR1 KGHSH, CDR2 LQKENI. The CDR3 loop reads CASSPGTNYGYTF. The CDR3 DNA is TGTGCCAGCTCACCAGGGACAAACTATGGCTACACCTTC. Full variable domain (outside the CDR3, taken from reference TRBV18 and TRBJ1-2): NAGVMQNPRHLVRRRGQEARLRCSPMKGHSHVYWYRQLPEEGLKFMVYLQKENIIDESGMPKERFSAEFPKEGPSILRIQQVVRGDSAAYFCASSPGTNYGYTFGSGTRLTVV.

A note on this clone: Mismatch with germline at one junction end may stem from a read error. The CDR3 region has the DNA TGTTCCAGCAGCCAGGACATTTTCTCTGGAAACACCATATATTTT. It yields the protein CSSSQDIFSGNTIYF. The chain recombines TRBV7-9 with TRBJ1-3; tentatively, D is TRBD1 (5 bases). CDR1 is SEHNR and CDR2 is FQNEAQ in the germline V gene (reference sequence). The CDR3 sequence is 15 residues long.

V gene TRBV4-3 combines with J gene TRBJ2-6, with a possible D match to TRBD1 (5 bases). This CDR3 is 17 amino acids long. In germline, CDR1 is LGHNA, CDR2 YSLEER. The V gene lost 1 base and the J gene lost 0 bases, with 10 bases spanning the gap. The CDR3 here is CASSQVQGRSGANVLTF. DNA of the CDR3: TGCGCCAGCAGCCAAGTCCAGGGCCGCTCTGGGGCCAACGTCCTGACTTTC.